This is a list of T cell receptor beta chains from one sample in a study of blood T cell repertoires in COVID-19. The table came from immunoSEQ multiplex PCR; TCRdb's copy has only in-frame clones and leaves some out. The sample lists 140,000 to 150,000 clones; approximately 80% were seen once. Sequencing was done on a sample of peripheral blood. These receptor sequences come from a man in his 60s with active or convalescent COVID-19. The CDR3 runs from the conserved cysteine through the conserved F or W. Fields, in order: CDR3 DNA, CDR3 protein, D gene, J gene, V gene, clone size. D genes are given only for firm matches. Where a row states a size, it is once, few, many or the class of an expanded clone; other rows omit it.

cdr3_nt: TGTGCCAGCTCGGAGAGCATCTCTGAAGCTTTCTTT
cdr3_aa: CASSESISEAFF
d_call: NA
j_call: TRBJ1-1
v_call: TRBV28
clone_size: NA

cdr3_nt: TGTGCCATCAGTCAGACAGGGGGCGCGGAACAGACCCAGTACTTC
cdr3_aa: CAISQTGGAEQTQYF
d_call: TRBD1
j_call: TRBJ2-5
v_call: TRBV10-3
clone_size: NA

cdr3_nt: TGTGCCAGCAGCTTCTTCTATGGCTACACCTTC
cdr3_aa: CASSFFYGYTF
d_call: NA
j_call: TRBJ1-2
v_call: TRBV6-2/TRBV6-3
clone_size: NA

cdr3_nt: TGTGCCAGCAGCTACGGGGGGACGAGCTCCTACAATGAGCAGTTCTTC
cdr3_aa: CASSYGGTSSYNEQFF
d_call: TRBD2
j_call: TRBJ2-1
v_call: TRBV5-6
clone_size: few

cdr3_nt: TGTGCCAGCAGTCCCGCTATAACTGAAGCTTTCTTT
cdr3_aa: CASSPAITEAFF
d_call: NA
j_call: TRBJ1-1
v_call: TRBV7-9
clone_size: NA

cdr3_nt: TGTGCCAGCAGCTTGGCACTAGCGTCCCCACTGGAGACCCAGTACTTC
cdr3_aa: CASSLALASPLETQYF
d_call: TRBD2
j_call: TRBJ2-5
v_call: TRBV11-3
clone_size: NA

cdr3_nt: TGTGCCAGCAGCTTGCACAGGGGTGTAACTAATGAAAAACTGTTTTTT
cdr3_aa: CASSLHRGVTNEKLFF
d_call: TRBD1
j_call: TRBJ1-4
v_call: TRBV7-2
clone_size: NA

cdr3_nt: TGTGCCAGCAGCCTCACTAGAGACAGGGACTACAATGAGCAGTTCTTC
cdr3_aa: CASSLTRDRDYNEQFF
d_call: TRBD1
j_call: TRBJ2-1
v_call: TRBV2
clone_size: NA

cdr3_nt: TGTGCCAGCAGCGTAGGGACAGGGGCAAGCACAGATACGCAGTATTTT
cdr3_aa: CASSVGTGASTDTQYF
d_call: TRBD1
j_call: TRBJ2-3
v_call: TRBV9
clone_size: NA

cdr3_nt: TGTGCCAGCAGCTTAGAGACTAGCGGGAGATTTGAGACCCAGTACTTC
cdr3_aa: CASSLETSGRFETQYF
d_call: TRBD2
j_call: TRBJ2-5
v_call: TRBV5-4
clone_size: NA

cdr3_nt: TGTGCCAGCAGCCTAGGACTAGCGGGGATGTACGAGCAGTACTTC
cdr3_aa: CASSLGLAGMYEQYF
d_call: TRBD2
j_call: TRBJ2-7
v_call: TRBV28
clone_size: NA

cdr3_nt: TGTGCCAGCAGCACCCGGACAGGGCTGAACACTGAAGCTTTCTTT
cdr3_aa: CASSTRTGLNTEAFF
d_call: TRBD1
j_call: TRBJ1-1
v_call: TRBV7-8
clone_size: NA

cdr3_nt: TGTGCCAGCAGCACCCGGGGGCGGGGGGCCGACGAGCAGTACTTC
cdr3_aa: CASSTRGRGADEQYF
d_call: TRBD2
j_call: TRBJ2-7
v_call: TRBV7-9
clone_size: NA

cdr3_nt: TGTGCCAGCAGTTACTCGTGGGACAGGCTAATCTACGAGCAGTACTTC
cdr3_aa: CASSYSWDRLIYEQYF
d_call: TRBD1
j_call: TRBJ2-7
v_call: TRBV6-5
clone_size: few

cdr3_nt: TGTGCCAGCAGCTACCCCCCGGGGGGATTGAACACTGAAGCTTTCTTT
cdr3_aa: CASSYPPGGLNTEAFF
d_call: NA
j_call: TRBJ1-1
v_call: TRBV6-5
clone_size: NA

cdr3_nt: TGTGCCAGCAGCACGAGGCCGGGACAGGGACTCTCTGGGGCCAACGTCCTGACTTTC
cdr3_aa: CASSTRPGQGLSGANVLTF
d_call: TRBD1
j_call: TRBJ2-6
v_call: TRBV7-9
clone_size: NA

cdr3_nt: TGTGCCAGCGATACAGGGAAGTTTTACGAGCAGTACTTC
cdr3_aa: CASDTGKFYEQYF
d_call: NA
j_call: TRBJ2-7
v_call: TRBV2
clone_size: NA

cdr3_nt: TGCGCCAGCAGCCTGACTAGCGGGGGACCCGCGAACACCGGGGAGCTGTTTTTT
cdr3_aa: CASSLTSGGPANTGELFF
d_call: TRBD2
j_call: TRBJ2-2
v_call: TRBV5-1
clone_size: NA

cdr3_nt: TGTGCCAGTAGTCCCCAGGGGTTGAACACTGAAGCTTTCTTT
cdr3_aa: CASSPQGLNTEAFF
d_call: NA
j_call: TRBJ1-1
v_call: TRBV19
clone_size: once

cdr3_nt: TGCGCCAGCAGCTTGGCCGGGGAGGGAAACACCATATATTTT
cdr3_aa: CASSLAGEGNTIYF
d_call: NA
j_call: TRBJ1-3
v_call: TRBV5-1
clone_size: NA

cdr3_nt: TGTGCCAGCAGCCGCGGGGGGGGACTGGGGACTGAAGCTTTCTTT
cdr3_aa: CASSRGGGLGTEAFF
d_call: NA
j_call: TRBJ1-1
v_call: TRBV6-2/TRBV6-3
clone_size: NA

cdr3_nt: TGTGCCAGTAGTATGGGCAGTACCGGGGAGCTGTTTTTT
cdr3_aa: CASSMGSTGELFF
d_call: NA
j_call: TRBJ2-2
v_call: TRBV19
clone_size: NA

cdr3_nt: TGTGCCAGCAGCTCCGGGTCGTTTATAGAGCTGTTTTTT
cdr3_aa: CASSSGSFIELFF
d_call: NA
j_call: TRBJ2-2
v_call: TRBV13
clone_size: NA

cdr3_nt: TGTGCCAGCAGTTCCCGTTCAACGAGTTGGGCTTTCTTT
cdr3_aa: CASSSRSTSWAFF
d_call: NA
j_call: TRBJ1-1
v_call: TRBV12-3/TRBV12-4
clone_size: NA

cdr3_nt: TGTGCCAGCAGTTTGGGGAGTCATCAGCCCCAGCATTTT
cdr3_aa: CASSLGSHQPQHF
d_call: NA
j_call: TRBJ1-5
v_call: TRBV12-3/TRBV12-4
clone_size: few

cdr3_nt: TGCGCCAGCAGCCAATCAACCGGGACAGGGAGGAGGGAAAAACTGTTTTTT
cdr3_aa: CASSQSTGTGRREKLFF
d_call: TRBD1
j_call: TRBJ1-4
v_call: TRBV4-1
clone_size: NA

cdr3_nt: TGTGCCAGCAGTTACCCCCTCGGGGTCCAACAGCCCCAGCATTTT
cdr3_aa: CASSYPLGVQQPQHF
d_call: NA
j_call: TRBJ1-5
v_call: TRBV6-2/TRBV6-3
clone_size: NA

cdr3_nt: TGTGCCAGTAGTATACTGGGCGGGCAAGCTAATGAAAAACTGTTTTTT
cdr3_aa: CASSILGGQANEKLFF
d_call: NA
j_call: TRBJ1-4
v_call: TRBV19
clone_size: NA

cdr3_nt: TGTGCCAGCTCCTGGACAGAGAAGAACACTGAAGCTTTCTTT
cdr3_aa: CASSWTEKNTEAFF
d_call: NA
j_call: TRBJ1-1
v_call: TRBV2
clone_size: NA

cdr3_nt: TGTGCCAGTAGTGCCACTAGCAGGTCCTACAATGAGCAGTTCTTC
cdr3_aa: CASSATSRSYNEQFF
d_call: NA
j_call: TRBJ2-1
v_call: TRBV19
clone_size: once

cdr3_nt: TGTGCCAGCAGTAGGGGTGGAGAGACCCAGTACTTC
cdr3_aa: CASSRGGETQYF
d_call: NA
j_call: TRBJ2-5
v_call: TRBV2
clone_size: NA

cdr3_nt: TGTGCCAGCAGCCAGGGGGCGTCGAACACTGAAGCTTTCTTT
cdr3_aa: CASSQGASNTEAFF
d_call: TRBD1
j_call: TRBJ1-1
v_call: TRBV7-2
clone_size: NA

cdr3_nt: TGCGCCAGCAGCCAAGGGGGAGGGGACCTAAAACTGTTTTTT
cdr3_aa: CASSQGGGDLKLFF
d_call: NA
j_call: TRBJ1-4
v_call: TRBV4-3
clone_size: NA

cdr3_nt: TGCGCCAGCAGCTTACGACAAGCGAACACCGGGGAGCTGTTTTTT
cdr3_aa: CASSLRQANTGELFF
d_call: NA
j_call: TRBJ2-2
v_call: TRBV5-1
clone_size: NA

cdr3_nt: TGTGCCAGTAGTATAGCGCAGGGGGCATGGAGCAATCAGCCCCAGCATTTT
cdr3_aa: CASSIAQGAWSNQPQHF
d_call: TRBD1
j_call: TRBJ1-5
v_call: TRBV19
clone_size: NA

cdr3_nt: TGTGCCAGCAGCTTATTACTAGCGGGAGGGGGGACAGATACGCAGTATTTT
cdr3_aa: CASSLLLAGGGTDTQYF
d_call: TRBD2
j_call: TRBJ2-3
v_call: TRBV7-2
clone_size: NA

cdr3_nt: TGTGCCAGCAGCTTAGCGGGGGGGGGACGGAAGACCCTCTACGAGCAGTACTTC
cdr3_aa: CASSLAGGGRKTLYEQYF
d_call: TRBD2
j_call: TRBJ2-7
v_call: TRBV7-2
clone_size: NA

cdr3_nt: TGCGCCAGCAGCCAAGGGGTGTACGAAAAACTGTTTTTT
cdr3_aa: CASSQGVYEKLFF
d_call: NA
j_call: TRBJ1-4
v_call: TRBV5-1
clone_size: NA

cdr3_nt: TGTGCCAGCAGGGACGGGACACGGACAAACACTGAAGCTTTCTTT
cdr3_aa: CASRDGTRTNTEAFF
d_call: NA
j_call: TRBJ1-1
v_call: TRBV6-5
clone_size: NA

cdr3_nt: TGTGCCAGCAGTTACGGCGCGCGCGGTCAGCCCCAGCATTTT
cdr3_aa: CASSYGARGQPQHF
d_call: NA
j_call: TRBJ1-5
v_call: TRBV6-5
clone_size: NA

cdr3_nt: TGTGCCAGCAGCTTCCGGCAGGGCACAGATACGCAGTATTTT
cdr3_aa: CASSFRQGTDTQYF
d_call: NA
j_call: TRBJ2-3
v_call: TRBV7-9
clone_size: NA

cdr3_nt: TGTGCCAGCAGTTACTCGATCAGCGGGAATCCGGTGAAGACCCAGTACTTC
cdr3_aa: CASSYSISGNPVKTQYF
d_call: TRBD2
j_call: TRBJ2-5
v_call: TRBV6-2/TRBV6-3
clone_size: NA

cdr3_nt: TGTGCCAGCAGCGCCTGGGACAGTGGGCTTAGAAACACCATATATTTT
cdr3_aa: CASSAWDSGLRNTIYF
d_call: TRBD1
j_call: TRBJ1-3
v_call: TRBV9
clone_size: few

cdr3_nt: TGTGCCAGCAGTCCACGACTAGCGGCCTACAATGAGCAGTTCTTC
cdr3_aa: CASSPRLAAYNEQFF
d_call: TRBD2
j_call: TRBJ2-1
v_call: TRBV27
clone_size: once

cdr3_nt: TGTGCCAGCAGTGAGGACTCTAGAACCCAGTACTTC
cdr3_aa: CASSEDSRTQYF
d_call: NA
j_call: TRBJ2-5
v_call: TRBV12-3/TRBV12-4
clone_size: NA

cdr3_nt: TGTGCCAGCAGTGTCGAGGGACTAGCGGGATACAATGAGCAGTTCTTC
cdr3_aa: CASSVEGLAGYNEQFF
d_call: TRBD2
j_call: TRBJ2-1
v_call: TRBV2
clone_size: NA

cdr3_nt: TGTGCCACCAGCAGAGATACCTACAACACCGGGGAGCTGTTTTTT
cdr3_aa: CATSRDTYNTGELFF
d_call: NA
j_call: TRBJ2-2
v_call: TRBV15
clone_size: once

cdr3_nt: TGTGCCAGCAGCGCTGGGCACAGGGTCAATGAAAAACTGTTTTTT
cdr3_aa: CASSAGHRVNEKLFF
d_call: NA
j_call: TRBJ1-4
v_call: TRBV7-9
clone_size: NA

cdr3_nt: TGTGCCAGCAGCTCCCCAGGGGGCGGGACAGGAGCCCTGAACACTGAAGCTTTCTTT
cdr3_aa: CASSSPGGGTGALNTEAFF
d_call: TRBD1
j_call: TRBJ1-1
v_call: TRBV13
clone_size: NA

cdr3_nt: TGTGCCAGCAGGCCGACAGGGGGTAATTCACCCCTCCACTTT
cdr3_aa: CASRPTGGNSPLHF
d_call: TRBD1
j_call: TRBJ1-6
v_call: TRBV27
clone_size: NA

cdr3_nt: TGTGCCAGCAGTTTAAGGGGGTCAGATACGCAGTATTTT
cdr3_aa: CASSLRGSDTQYF
d_call: NA
j_call: TRBJ2-3
v_call: TRBV28
clone_size: NA

cdr3_nt: TGTGCCAGCAAAACAGGGTCTAACACTGAAGCTTTCTTT
cdr3_aa: CASKTGSNTEAFF
d_call: NA
j_call: TRBJ1-1
v_call: TRBV27
clone_size: NA

cdr3_nt: TGTGCCAGCAGCCAAGACTGGCTTAGCACAGATACGCAGTATTTT
cdr3_aa: CASSQDWLSTDTQYF
d_call: NA
j_call: TRBJ2-3
v_call: TRBV7-9
clone_size: NA

cdr3_nt: TGTGCCAGCAGCCCAGGGGGAGCGTTGTACAATGAGCAGTTCTTC
cdr3_aa: CASSPGGALYNEQFF
d_call: TRBD1
j_call: TRBJ2-1
v_call: TRBV3-1/TRBV3-2
clone_size: NA

cdr3_nt: TGTGCCAGCAGCGCGGACAGTGGAAATTCACCCCTCCACTTT
cdr3_aa: CASSADSGNSPLHF
d_call: NA
j_call: TRBJ1-6
v_call: TRBV5-4
clone_size: NA

cdr3_nt: TGTGCCAGCAGCCAATGGTCAGGTAATGAAGCTTTCTTT
cdr3_aa: CASSQWSGNEAFF
d_call: NA
j_call: TRBJ1-1
v_call: TRBV14
clone_size: NA